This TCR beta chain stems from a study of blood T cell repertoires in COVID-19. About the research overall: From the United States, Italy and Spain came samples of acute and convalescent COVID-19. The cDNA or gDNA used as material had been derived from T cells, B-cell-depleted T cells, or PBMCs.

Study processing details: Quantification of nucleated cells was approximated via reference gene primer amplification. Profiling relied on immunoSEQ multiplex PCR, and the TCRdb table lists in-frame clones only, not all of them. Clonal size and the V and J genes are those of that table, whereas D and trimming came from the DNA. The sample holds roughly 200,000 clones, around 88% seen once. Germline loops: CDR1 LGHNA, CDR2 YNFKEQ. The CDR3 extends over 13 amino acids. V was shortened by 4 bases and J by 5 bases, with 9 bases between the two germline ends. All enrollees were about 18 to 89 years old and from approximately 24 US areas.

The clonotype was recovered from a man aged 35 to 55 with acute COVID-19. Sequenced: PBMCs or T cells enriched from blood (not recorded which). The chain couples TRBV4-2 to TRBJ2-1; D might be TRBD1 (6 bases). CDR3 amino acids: CASSPEGDNEQFF. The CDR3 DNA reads TGTGCCAGCAGCCCCGAGGGGGACAATGAGCAGTTCTTC.